A single sample gave rise to the 24 T cell receptor beta chains below, sequenced in a study of response to subunit inactivated influenza vaccine. TCRdb itself ran the RT-PCR reads through MiXCR, one entry per CDR3 protein. The repertoire includes about 540,000 distinct CDR3 sequences, under 30% of them detected once, and 2.8% sits in the top ten. The data also belong to a second study, concerning T cells expressing NK-cell markers. In that study: Beta-chain TCR cDNA was generated via 5'RACE template switching with UMIs.

This sample comprised CD4+ T cells sorted from PBMCs, obtained 12 days after vaccination. The receptors shown here come from a man aged 50 or older who received an inactivated influenza vaccine.

CDR3 sequence: CASSPAFGALGQPQHF. CDR3 nucleotide sequence: TGTGCCAGCAGCCCCGCTTTTGGGGCTCTCGGCCAGCCCCAGCATTTT. This chain joins TRBV7-8 and TRBJ1-5; perhaps TRBD1 as D (5 bases). CDR3 length equals 16 residues. The germline gives CDR1 SGHVS, CDR2 FQNEAQ. V lost 5 bases and J 7 bases, leaving 21 bases between the germline ends.

This clonotype was counted between two and nine times. This chain joins TRBV12-3 or TRBV12-4 and TRBJ2-5, with 9 bases fitting TRBD2. Trimming at V came to 7 bases and at J to 5 bases, leaving 17 bases not matched to a gene. The CDR3 runs 17 residues. The CDR3 DNA sequence: TGTGCCAGCAATTACCAACTCTTAGCGGGGGCGGGGGAGACCCAGTACTTC. Its protein product is CASNYQLLAGAGETQYF.

This chain joins TRBV5-1 and TRBJ2-3; no firm D call. Germline-derived CDR1 and CDR2 are SGHRS and YFSETQ. Trimming removed 0 bases at V and 6 bases at J, with 11 bases between. The CDR3 has 14 amino acids. DNA of the CDR3: TGCGCCAGCAGCTTGGGGCAGCCCAAGGATACGCAGTATTTT. This encodes CASSLGQPKDTQYF.

This chain uses TRBV4-1 with TRBJ2-2, with 7 bases lining up with TRBD2. This CDR3 spans 16 amino acids. Unmatched junction bases numbered 5, after V lost 1 base and J lost 3 bases. Germline loops: CDR1 MGHRA, CDR2 YSYEKL. The CDR3 here is CASSQVMGGYTGELFF. The CDR3 DNA reads TGCGCCAGCAGCCAAGTTATGGGGGGGTACACCGGGGAGCTGTTTTTT.

V usage is TRBV5-1 and J usage is TRBJ1-1; 7 bases are shared with TRBD1. The length of the CDR3 is 14 residues. CDR1 SGHRS and CDR2 YFSETQ come from the germline V gene. V shed 2 bases, J shed 3 bases, and the junction held 4 bases outside the gene matches. In nucleotides, the CDR3 is TGCGCCAGCAGCTTTGACAGGGTTGACACTGAAGCTTTCTTT. It encodes CASSFDRVDTEAFF.

This chain links TRBV5-1 with TRBJ2-7; D possibly corresponds to TRBD2 (6 bases). The CDR3 has 16 residues. With 1 base removed from V and 6 bases from J, the gap between germline ends came to 20 bases. Germline V gene lookup returns CDR1 SGHRS and CDR2 YFSETQ. CDR3 residues: CASSLRAGLPRLEQYF. In DNA form, the CDR3 reads TGCGCCAGCAGCTTGCGGGCAGGACTACCCCGACTCGAGCAGTACTTC.

The J gene is TRBJ2-7, the V gene TRBV11-2; D ambiguous. The CDR3 is 15 amino acids. Deletions cut 4 bases from V and 3 bases from J, with 16 bases between. Per germline, CDR1 SGHAT and CDR2 FQNNGV. The CDR3 sequence: CASSSYGRVYYEQYF. CDR3 DNA: TGTGCCAGCAGCTCATATGGTAGGGTTTACTACGAGCAGTACTTC.

This clonotype has a handful of counts. The gene calls are TRBV20-1 and TRBJ2-1; the match to TRBD2 covers 11 bases. The CDR3 is 15 residues long. The germline V gene has CDR1 DFQATT and CDR2 SNEGSKA (reference sequence). Trimming removed 2 bases from V and 4 bases from J; junction bases left unmatched: 4. As DNA, the CDR3 is TGCAGTGCTAGATTAGCGGGAGGGCCTTACAATGAGCAGTTCTTC. It encodes CSARLAGGPYNEQFF.

The rearrangement links TRBV6-5 to TRBJ2-1, with TRBD1 as a possible D gene (6 bases). This CDR3 contains 15 residues. Germline V CDR1 and CDR2: MNHEY, SVGAGI. V lost 0 bases and J lost 3, with 9 bases in between. The CDR3 DNA reads TGTGCCAGCAGTTACTCAGGACAGCACTACAATGAGCAGTTCTTC. Residues: CASSYSGQHYNEQFF.

This rearrangement joins TRBV10-3 to TRBJ2-1; 12 positions match TRBD2. The V and J ends lost 4 bases and 4 bases, in that order; junction bases with no gene match: 5. The CDR3 runs to 16 residues. The germline V gene encodes CDR1 ENHRY and CDR2 SYGVKD. The CDR3 reads CAISGGLAGGYNEQFF. For the CDR3, the DNA is TGTGCCATCAGTGGGGGCCTAGCGGGAGGGTACAATGAGCAGTTCTTC.

The chain employs TRBV24-1 and TRBJ1-1, with 11 bases matching TRBD1. V lost 7 bases to trimming and J lost 7 bases; unmatched junction nucleotides: 1. CDR3 length: 12 residues. Germline V gene lookup returns CDR1 KGHDR and CDR2 SFDVKD. CDR3 DNA sequence: TGTGCCACCAGGGGGACAGGGGGTGAAGCTTTCTTT. It yields the protein CATRGTGGEAFF.

The chain links TRBV5-1 to TRBJ2-7; 10 bases map to TRBD1. V shed 5 bases and J 3 bases; nucleotides not matched to a gene: 5. The CDR3 spans 14 residues. CDR1 SGHRS and CDR2 YFSETQ come from the germline V gene. The chain's CDR3 is CASRSGTGDYEQYF. CDR3 sequence (DNA): TGCGCCAGCAGATCCGGGACAGGGGACTACGAGCAGTACTTC.

This clonotype was counted between two and nine times. The chain couples TRBV5-1 to TRBJ2-7, with 8 nucleotides matching TRBD1. Germline loops: CDR1 SGHRS, CDR2 YFSETQ. With 4 bases clipped from V and 6 bases from J, the junction kept 12 bases outside the gene matches. The CDR3 covers 15 residues. CDR3 DNA sequence: TGCGCCAGCAGCCAGAGGACAGGGACGGTTTCCGAGCAGTACTTC. Its protein is CASSQRTGTVSEQYF.

This clonotype was seen only a few times. The CDR3 loop reads CASSLEAGRAFF. As DNA, the CDR3 is TGTGCCAGCAGCTTAGAGGCAGGGCGAGCTTTCTTT. The chain uses TRBV7-2 and TRBJ1-1; the D gene is possibly TRBD1 (5 bases). The V gene lost 1 base and the J gene lost 10 bases, with 10 bases spanning the gap. This CDR3 region has 12 residues. The germline V gene has CDR1 SGHTA and CDR2 FQGNSA. The whole variable domain, filled in from reference TRBV7-2 and TRBJ1-1, reads GAGVSQSPSNKVTEKGKDVELRCDPISGHTALYWYRQSLGQGLEFLIYFQGNSAPDKSGLPSDRFSAERTGGSVSTLTIQRTQQEDSAVYLCASSLEAGRAFFGQGTRLTVV.

The chain couples TRBV2 to TRBJ2-1, with 11 bases lining up with TRBD2. Trimming at V came to 6 bases and at J to 7 bases, leaving 8 bases not matched to a gene. The CDR3 spans 15 residues. Germline V lookup: CDR1 SNHLY, CDR2 FYNNEI. The CDR3 here is CASRTGLAAWNEQFF. CDR3 DNA: TGTGCCAGCAGGACGGGACTAGCGGCGTGGAATGAGCAGTTCTTC. The full variable domain, in which reference TRBV2 and TRBJ2-1 provide the parts outside the CDR3, is EPEVTQTPSHQVTQMGQEVILRCVPISNHLYFYWYRQILGQKVEFLVSFYNNEISEKSEIFDDQFSVERPDGSNFTLKIRSTKLEDSAMYFCASRTGLAAWNEQFFGPGTRLTVL.

CDR3 protein: CASSPERGTQYF. The CDR3 DNA reads TGTGCCAGCAGTCCCGAAAGGGGTACGCAGTATTTT. The chain carries TRBV6-6 and TRBJ2-3; tentative D call: TRBD1 (5 bases). There are 12 residues in the CDR3. Trimming took off 5 bases at V and 8 bases at J, with 11 bases between the two ends. Germline CDR1 and CDR2: MNHNY and SVGAGI (reference sequence).

This clonotype was counted a few times. J is TRBJ2-4 and V is TRBV11-3, with D unclear. This CDR3 has 14 residues. V was cut by 5 bases and J by 4 bases, with 12 bases left in between. Per the germline V gene, CDR1 is SGHNT and CDR2 is YENEEA. The CDR3: CASSPGHGKNIQYF. The CDR3 DNA sequence: TGTGCCAGCAGCCCCGGTCATGGGAAAAACATTCAGTACTTC.

This chain connects TRBV2 to TRBJ2-7; TRBD1 agrees at 12 bases. The V and J ends lost 6 bases and 7 bases, in that order; junction bases with no gene match: 7. The CDR3 is 14 residues long. Per the germline V gene, CDR1 is SNHLY and CDR2 is FYNNEI. CDR3 region: CASRSGTGGLEQYF. CDR3 nucleotides: TGTGCCAGCAGATCCGGGACAGGGGGCCTAGAGCAGTACTTC.

This clonotype was picked up a small number of times. The rearrangement links TRBV5-1 to TRBJ2-1; 12 nucleotides align to TRBD2. V lost 2 bases, J lost 7 bases, and 10 bases stayed unmatched. Germline CDR1 reads SGHRS; CDR2 reads YFSETQ. The CDR3 covers 17 residues. CDR3 DNA sequence: TGCGCCAGCAGCTTCCCCCTAGCGGGGGGGGGTTGGAATGAGCAGTTCTTC. This gives the protein CASSFPLAGGGWNEQFF. The variable domain in full, with the rest retrieved from reference TRBV5-1 and TRBJ2-1, is KAGVTQTPRYLIKTRGQQVTLSCSPISGHRSVSWYQQTPGQGLQFLFEYFSETQRNKGNFPGRFSGRQFSNSRSEMNVSTLELGDSALYLCASSFPLAGGGWNEQFFGPGTRLTVL.

This clonotype turned up a few times. V is TRBV20-1 and J is TRBJ1-1, with D uncertain. V gave up 0 bases and J gave up 2 bases, with 7 bases separating them. This CDR3 region has 13 residues. The germline CDR1 and CDR2 sequences are DFQATT and SNEGSKA (reference sequence). The CDR3, as DNA: TGCAGTGCTAGAGACCCACCAAACACTGAAGCTTTCTTT. This translates into CSARDPPNTEAFF.

This clonotype was detected only a few times. The rearrangement uses TRBV28 and TRBJ2-3, with D possibly being TRBD1 (5 bases). Deletions cut 8 bases from V and 4 bases from J, with 10 bases between. The CDR3 is 12 amino acids. The germline V gene encodes CDR1 MDHEN and CDR2 SYDVKM. Written as DNA, the CDR3 is TGTGCCAGCCGAACAGGTTCAGATACGCAGTATTTT. Translation: CASRTGSDTQYF.

The chain recombines TRBV19 with TRBJ1-1, with 9 bases aligning to TRBD1. Trimming took 3 bases from V and 1 from J; bases not matched to a gene: 9. Per germline, CDR1 LNHDA and CDR2 SQIVND (reference sequence). This CDR3 is 17 amino acids long. The CDR3 nucleotides read TGTGCCAGTAGTATGTGGGGACAGGGCTCCAGGAACACTGAAGCTTTCTTT. It translates to CASSMWGQGSRNTEAFF.

This clonotype was found a few times. This rearrangement joins TRBV20-1 to TRBJ1-5; D is undetermined. The CDR3 has 14 amino acids. V was cut by 5 bases and J by 0 bases, with 11 bases left in between. CDR1 DFQATT and CDR2 SNEGSKA come from the germline V gene (reference sequence). CDR3 in DNA: TGCAGTGCTCCGTATCTTTATAGCAATCAGCCCCAGCATTTT. Its translation is CSAPYLYSNQPQHF.

V usage is TRBV18 and J usage is TRBJ1-5, with TRBD1 matching 10 bases. The CDR3 is made up of 15 amino acids. Trimming cost V 1 base and J 5 bases; bases outside gene matches: 2. The V gene's germline CDR1 is KGHSH and CDR2 LQKENI. DNA for the CDR3: TGTGCCAGCTCACCACGACAGGGGGCCGATCAGCCCCAGCATTTT. This gives the protein CASSPRQGADQPQHF.